This T cell receptor (beta chain) was obtained from a study of siplizumab effects on memory and regulatory T cells (dated by TCRdb to between 2018 and 2020). About the investigation overall: Across 8 or 9 responder-stimulator pairs, paired mixed lymphocyte reactions were conducted with siplizumab at 1 ug/mL and without drug. The study examined how the anti-CD2 antibody siplizumab affects alloreactive T-cell subsets in allogeneic mixed lymphocyte reactions built from human PBMCs.

Remarks on this clone: This clone's antigen is unknown. A far larger clone is one base from this, pointing to a likely read error. This sample also contains other DNA sequences that code for the same CDR3.

The cysteine opens and the phenylalanine closes a CDR3 of 16 amino acids. Only the CDR3 DNA is retained, 48 bases long and in frame from the first base. CDR1 and CDR2 are drawn from the germline V gene: MGHRA, YSYEKL. The V and J ends are trimmed by 0 bases and 0 bases, leaving 11 bases between them. For about 6 days, cells in the mixed lymphocyte reaction were kept in coculture at 37 degrees C. After responder PBMCs were labelled with CFSE and stimulator PBMCs with Violet Dye, the two populations were combined at a 1:1 ratio. Sorted unstimulated T cells and proliferating T cells recovered from mixed lymphocyte reactions underwent TCRbeta CDR3 sequencing. Fresh whole blood from about ten HLA-typed healthy donors served as the source for isolating PBMCs. For TCR sequencing, responder T cells that had proliferated and were CFSE-low were FACS-sorted once the mixed lymphocyte reaction was over. General study outcomes and caveats: About 75-96% of proliferating CD4+ or CD8+ clones could not be given a naive or memory phenotype. Unstimulated naive T cells appeared more diverse than memory T cells, and naive cells seemed to contribute substantially to the alloresponse. Sequences below about 10^-5 frequency were poorly captured, so only a minor fraction of alloreactive clones could be mapped to unstimulated subsets. Whether proliferating Tregs from siplizumab cultures were suppressive was not functionally confirmed. Of the alloreactive CD4+ clones that could be mapped, the Treg-derived share averaged approximately 67% with siplizumab compared with approximately 30% in control reactions. The cumulative frequency of alloreactive sequences that could be traced back to unstimulated CD4+ memory T cells was significantly reduced by siplizumab.

Library creation used the immunoSEQ multiplex PCR assay. The deep sequencing platform assayed about 10^5 TCR templates per sample. Genomic DNA extracted from sorted T cells was the material used for TCRbeta CDR3 sequencing. Concerning the study's data processing: Clonal analysis of TCRbeta CDR3 data was done in the R programming language. Comparing unstimulated samples against CFSE-low samples taken after the reaction was how alloreactive CD4+ and CD8+ clones were defined. By matching sequences to the repertoires of sorted unstimulated Treg and non-Treg cells, each alloreactive CD4+ clone was assigned a regulatory or non-regulatory origin. This is the immuneACCESS table as TCRdb keeps it, with only in-frame sequences that have V and J called. A part of the clones is gone; compared with another copy, unresolved V genes explain less than half, and the rest is unexplained. V, J and clone size derive from that table, while D and trimming were established from the DNA sequence. The sample records approximately 9,700 clones, around 40% of which are singletons. Jointly, the top ten make up around 11% of the sample.

Here the chain combines TRBV4-1 and TRBJ1-2, with the D gene uncertain. The sequenced material came from CFSE-low (dividing) CD8+ T cells sorted from an allogeneic mixed lymphocyte reaction. The receptor's source is a human donor in good health; the cells came from an allogeneic mixed lymphocyte reaction. The nucleotide sequence is TGCGCCAGCAGCCAAGATCCACGGCCCGCTAACTATGGCTACACCTTC. This yields the protein CASSQDPRPANYGYTF.